This is a list of T cell receptor beta chains from one sample in a study of T cell responses to AZD1222 COVID-19 vaccine. The table came from immunoSEQ multiplex PCR; TCRdb's copy has only in-frame clones and leaves some out. The sample comprises roughly 200,000 clones, around 88% of which are singletons, and 7.7% rests with the top ten. The sequenced sample was peripheral blood, obtained on day 0 of AZD1222 vaccination. The receptors derive from an adult in good health. Each CDR3 is given with its conserved first and last residue. Clone size is stated in some rows and not others, as once, few, many or a class when expanded.

TRBV4-2 | - | 18 | CASSQDLDSGSGVRTQYF
TRBV10-3 | few | 13 | CAIRNAGDNEQFF
TRBV10-1 | - | 13 | CASSRGIDQPQHF
TRBV6-5 | - | 15 | CASRLAGALTDTQYF
TRBV27 | - | 13 | CASSLWSFDEQFF
TRBV4-1 | - | 14 | CASSPRTGENTIYF
TRBV7-9 | - | 11 | CASGTSGEQFF
TRBV3-1/TRBV3-2 | once | 13 | CASRGDVDYGYTF
TRBV6-2/TRBV6-3 | - | 15 | CASSSPRGGEETQYF
TRBV5-4 | - | 11 | CVAEYQETQYF
TRBV5-1 | - | 14 | CASSFRSGDSPLHF
TRBV9 | once | 15 | CASSVGGGPNQPQHF
TRBV19 | once | 14 | CASSILGMDSPLHF
TRBV6-1 | once | 15 | CASSEGDSSNQPQHF
TRBV6-4 | - | 15 | CASSERPSPYNEQFF
TRBV5-4 | - | 15 | CASTGEGDSGNTIYF